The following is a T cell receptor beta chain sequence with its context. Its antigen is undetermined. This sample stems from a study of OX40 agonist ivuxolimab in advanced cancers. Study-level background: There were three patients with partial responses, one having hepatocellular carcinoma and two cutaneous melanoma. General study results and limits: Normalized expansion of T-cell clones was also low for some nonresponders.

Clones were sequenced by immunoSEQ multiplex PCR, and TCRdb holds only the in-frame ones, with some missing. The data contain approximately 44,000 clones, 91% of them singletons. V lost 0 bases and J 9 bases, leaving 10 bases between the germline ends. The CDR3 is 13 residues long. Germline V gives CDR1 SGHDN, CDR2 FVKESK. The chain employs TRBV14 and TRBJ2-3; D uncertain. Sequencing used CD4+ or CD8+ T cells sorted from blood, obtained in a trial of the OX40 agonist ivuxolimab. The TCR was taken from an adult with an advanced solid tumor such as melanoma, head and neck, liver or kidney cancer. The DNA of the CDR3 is TGTGCCAGCAGCCAAGAAAGCCTCGTAACGCAGTATTTT. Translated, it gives CASSQESLVTQYF.